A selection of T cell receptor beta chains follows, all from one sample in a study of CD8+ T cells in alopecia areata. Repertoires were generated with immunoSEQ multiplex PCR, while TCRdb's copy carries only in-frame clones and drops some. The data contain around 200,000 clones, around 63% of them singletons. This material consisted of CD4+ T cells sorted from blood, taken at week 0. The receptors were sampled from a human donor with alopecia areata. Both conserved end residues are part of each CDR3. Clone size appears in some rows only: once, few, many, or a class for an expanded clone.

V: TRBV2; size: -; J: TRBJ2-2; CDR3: CASRGSRVGTGELFF
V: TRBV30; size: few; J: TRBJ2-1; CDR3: CAWSLYNEQFF
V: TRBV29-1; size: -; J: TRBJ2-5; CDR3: CSGGQVKETQYF
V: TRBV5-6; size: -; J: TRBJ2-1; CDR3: CASSLMTLGNNEQFF
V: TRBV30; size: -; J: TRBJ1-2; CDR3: CAWRGTLNYGYTF
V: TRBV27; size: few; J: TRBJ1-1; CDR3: CASSVATPNTEAFF
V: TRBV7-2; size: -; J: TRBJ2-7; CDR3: CASSPGHGSYEQYF
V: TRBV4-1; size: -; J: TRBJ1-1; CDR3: CASSPYLQQGQAFF
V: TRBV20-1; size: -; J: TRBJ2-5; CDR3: CSARTGETQYF
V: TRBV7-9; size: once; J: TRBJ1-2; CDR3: CASSSNYGYTF
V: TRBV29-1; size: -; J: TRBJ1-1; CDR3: CSVEGQFALSAFF
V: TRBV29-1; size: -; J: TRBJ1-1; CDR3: CSAGTGPLNTEAFF
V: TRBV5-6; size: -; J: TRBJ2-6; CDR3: CASSSQISGANVLTF
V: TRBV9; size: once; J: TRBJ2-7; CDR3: CASSVEGTGSYEQYF
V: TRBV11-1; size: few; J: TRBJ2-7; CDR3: CASSLNPYEQYF
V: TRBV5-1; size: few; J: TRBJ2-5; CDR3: CASSEDQSRVATQYF
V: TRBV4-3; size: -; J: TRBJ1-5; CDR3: CASSQTGGSQPQHF
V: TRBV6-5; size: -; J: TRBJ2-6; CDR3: CASRKGDSGANVLTF
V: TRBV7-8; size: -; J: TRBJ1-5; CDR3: CASSLAPGWPQHF
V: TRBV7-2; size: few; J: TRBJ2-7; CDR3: CASSLAGGYEQYF
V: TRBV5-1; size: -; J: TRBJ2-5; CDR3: CASSWTLPRETQYF
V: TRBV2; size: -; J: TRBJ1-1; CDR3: CATSGAGAEAFF
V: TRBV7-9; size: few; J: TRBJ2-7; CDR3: CASSLGVIYEQYF
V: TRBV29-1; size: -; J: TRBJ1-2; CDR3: CSVVGQFYGYTF
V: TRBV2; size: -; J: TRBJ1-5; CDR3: CASSPDRGGPQHF
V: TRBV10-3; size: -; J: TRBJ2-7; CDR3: CAIRAGQVYEQYF
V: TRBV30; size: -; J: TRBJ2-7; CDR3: CAWSEGTVELGQYF
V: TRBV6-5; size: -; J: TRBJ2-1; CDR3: CASRTGGEQFF
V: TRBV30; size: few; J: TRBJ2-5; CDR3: CGGRVLKTQYF
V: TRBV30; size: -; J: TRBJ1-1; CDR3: CAWSDQGTSSAFF
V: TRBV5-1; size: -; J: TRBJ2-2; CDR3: CASSLTGGITGELFF
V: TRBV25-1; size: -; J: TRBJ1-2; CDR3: CASRPQGVTGGYTF
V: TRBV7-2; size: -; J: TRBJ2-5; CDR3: CASSPTSLETQYF
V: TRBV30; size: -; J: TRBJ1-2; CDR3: CAWSRLTVSGGYTF
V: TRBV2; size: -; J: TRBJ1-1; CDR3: CASRMTDSNTEAFF
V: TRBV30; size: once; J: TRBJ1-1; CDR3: CAWRNRGDTEAFF
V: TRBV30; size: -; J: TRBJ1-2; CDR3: CAWVPIGGNYGYTF
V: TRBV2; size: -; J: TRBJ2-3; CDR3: CASTPLAGTDTQYF
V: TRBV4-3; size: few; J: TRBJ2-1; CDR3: CASSGSGAPYNEQFF
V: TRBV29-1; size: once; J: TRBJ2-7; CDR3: CSAGFGAYEQYF
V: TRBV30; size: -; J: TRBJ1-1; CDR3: CAWSGQGDTEAFF
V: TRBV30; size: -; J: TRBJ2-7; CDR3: CACFGTAPYEQYF
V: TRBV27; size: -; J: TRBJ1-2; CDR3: CASSSVGGSRGYTF
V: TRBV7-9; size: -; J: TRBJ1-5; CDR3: CASSRQGGQPQHF
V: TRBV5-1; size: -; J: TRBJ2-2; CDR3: CASSFGQTGELFF
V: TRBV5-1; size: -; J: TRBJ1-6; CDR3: CASSPGQMDSPLHF